The rows below give T cell receptor beta chains drawn from one sample of a study of cytomegalovirus exposure and HLA in healthy donors. TCRdb's table, derived via immunoSEQ multiplex PCR, lists solely in-frame clones and lacks some. The profile shows 100,000 to 150,000 clones, 83% of them singletons. The specimen sequenced was PBMCs. These receptors were collected from a girl aged 2 to 10 in good health and CMV-seronegative. Both conserved end residues are part of each CDR3. The D gene is left open where the match is weak. Expanded clones get a size class; other rows say once, few or many, or leave the size out.

CDR3aa: CASSLGRRGGPTTDTQYF
CDR3nt: TGCGCCAGCAGCTTGGGTCGGCGTGGGGGCCCTACCACAGATACGCAGTATTTT
d_gene: .
abundance: .
v_gene: TRBV5-1
j_gene: TRBJ2-3

CDR3aa: CASSVVPSGSEQFF
CDR3nt: TGTGCCAGCAGCGTAGTTCCTAGCGGGAGTGAGCAGTTCTTC
d_gene: TRBD2
abundance: .
v_gene: TRBV9
j_gene: TRBJ2-1

CDR3aa: CASSLGQGGQPQHF
CDR3nt: TGTGCCAGCAGCCTTGGACAGGGTGGCCAGCCCCAGCATTTT
d_gene: TRBD1
abundance: few
v_gene: TRBV9
j_gene: TRBJ1-5

CDR3aa: CASSEASGRNEQYF
CDR3nt: TGCGCCAGCAGTGAGGCTAGCGGGAGAAACGAGCAGTACTTC
d_gene: TRBD2
abundance: .
v_gene: TRBV10-1
j_gene: TRBJ2-7

CDR3aa: CASSLSQSYEQYF
CDR3nt: TGTGCCAGCAGTTTATCTCAGTCCTACGAGCAGTACTTC
d_gene: .
abundance: .
v_gene: TRBV27
j_gene: TRBJ2-7

CDR3aa: CASSVDGRENTEAFF
CDR3nt: TGTGCCAGCAGCGTTGACGGACGGGAGAACACTGAAGCTTTCTTT
d_gene: .
abundance: .
v_gene: TRBV5-4
j_gene: TRBJ1-1

CDR3aa: CASSSTGVKGGELFF
CDR3nt: TGTGCCAGCAGTTCAACGGGAGTAAAGGGCGGGGAGCTGTTTTTT
d_gene: .
abundance: .
v_gene: TRBV28
j_gene: TRBJ2-2

CDR3aa: CASSLRADTLSYEQYF
CDR3nt: TGTGCCAGCAGCTTAAGAGCGGATACACTATCCTACGAGCAGTACTTC
d_gene: .
abundance: .
v_gene: TRBV7-2
j_gene: TRBJ2-7

CDR3aa: CASSGQLPGQTYEQYF
CDR3nt: TGTGCCAGCAGCGGACAGCTACCGGGACAGACCTACGAGCAGTACTTC
d_gene: TRBD1
abundance: .
v_gene: TRBV7-9
j_gene: TRBJ2-7

CDR3aa: CASSEKDRSNSYEQYF
CDR3nt: TGTGCCAGCAGCGAAAAGGACAGGTCTAACTCCTACGAGCAGTACTTC
d_gene: TRBD1
abundance: .
v_gene: TRBV7-6
j_gene: TRBJ2-7

CDR3aa: CASSPGLTGVTDTQYF
CDR3nt: TGTGCCAGCAGTCCCGGACTAACGGGAGTCACAGATACGCAGTATTTT
d_gene: .
abundance: few
v_gene: TRBV6-4
j_gene: TRBJ2-3

CDR3aa: CASSLDRGKQPQHF
CDR3nt: TGTGCCAGCAGCTTAGACAGGGGGAAGCAGCCCCAGCATTTT
d_gene: TRBD1
abundance: .
v_gene: TRBV7-9
j_gene: TRBJ1-5

CDR3aa: CASSPGVRQFF
CDR3nt: TGTGCCAGCAGCCCAGGGGTGAGGCAGTTCTTC
d_gene: .
abundance: .
v_gene: TRBV6-6
j_gene: TRBJ2-1

CDR3aa: CASSQVPGLQETQYF
CDR3nt: TGCGCCAGCAGCCAAGTACCGGGACTCCAAGAGACCCAGTACTTC
d_gene: .
abundance: once
v_gene: TRBV4-1
j_gene: TRBJ2-5

CDR3aa: CASSLDGEETQYF
CDR3nt: TGTGCCAGCAGCTTGGACGGGGAAGAGACCCAGTACTTC
d_gene: .
abundance: .
v_gene: TRBV5-8
j_gene: TRBJ2-5

CDR3aa: CASSYVPGQGIYTF
CDR3nt: TGTGCCAGCAGTTACGTGCCGGGACAGGGGATCTACACCTTC
d_gene: TRBD1
abundance: .
v_gene: TRBV6-5
j_gene: TRBJ1-2

CDR3aa: CASSQTSMGDKYF
CDR3nt: TGTGCCAGCAGCCAAACCTCGATGGGGGACAAATACTTC
d_gene: .
abundance: .
v_gene: TRBV6-1
j_gene: TRBJ2-7

CDR3aa: CATSRLTSGRAYEQYF
CDR3nt: TGTGCCACCAGCAGACTTACTAGCGGGCGAGCCTACGAGCAGTACTTC
d_gene: TRBD2
abundance: .
v_gene: TRBV15
j_gene: TRBJ2-7

CDR3aa: CASRMAGKYEQYF
CDR3nt: TGTGCCAGCAGGATGGCGGGGAAGTACGAGCAGTACTTC
d_gene: .
abundance: .
v_gene: TRBV6-5
j_gene: TRBJ2-7

CDR3aa: CASRGGGTGGQKNQPQHF
CDR3nt: TGTGCCAGCCGAGGTGGGGGGACAGGGGGCCAAAAGAATCAGCCCCAGCATTTT
d_gene: TRBD1
abundance: once
v_gene: TRBV28
j_gene: TRBJ1-5

CDR3aa: CASSLGGEGGMNTEAFF
CDR3nt: TGTGCCAGCAGCTTAGGCGGGGAGGGAGGCATGAACACTGAAGCTTTCTTT
d_gene: .
abundance: .
v_gene: TRBV7-9
j_gene: TRBJ1-1

CDR3aa: CASRPPRAYEQYF
CDR3nt: TGTGCCAGCAGACCACCCCGGGCCTACGAGCAGTACTTC
d_gene: .
abundance: .
v_gene: TRBV28
j_gene: TRBJ2-7

CDR3aa: CASSIGGTGLSDTQYF
CDR3nt: TGTGCCAGTAGTATAGGGGGGACAGGGTTATCAGATACGCAGTATTTT
d_gene: TRBD1
abundance: .
v_gene: TRBV19
j_gene: TRBJ2-3

CDR3aa: CATSSTWRGELFF
CDR3nt: TGTGCCACCAGTTCGACTTGGAGAGGGGAGCTGTTTTTT
d_gene: .
abundance: .
v_gene: TRBV15
j_gene: TRBJ2-2

CDR3aa: CASSDGTGDQPQHF
CDR3nt: TGTGCCAGCAGTGATGGGACAGGGGATCAGCCCCAGCATTTT
d_gene: TRBD1
abundance: few
v_gene: TRBV25-1
j_gene: TRBJ1-5

CDR3aa: CASSERQGAYEQYF
CDR3nt: TGTGCCAGCAGTGAGAGGCAGGGGGCCTACGAGCAGTACTTC
d_gene: TRBD1
abundance: .
v_gene: TRBV2
j_gene: TRBJ2-7

CDR3aa: CSAGTSGRGETQYF
CDR3nt: TGCAGCGCTGGGACTAGCGGGAGGGGAGAGACCCAGTACTTC
d_gene: TRBD2
abundance: .
v_gene: TRBV29-1
j_gene: TRBJ2-5

CDR3aa: CAWSVVRLRNTEAFF
CDR3nt: TGTGCCTGGAGTGTGGTCCGCCTTAGGAACACTGAAGCTTTCTTT
d_gene: .
abundance: .
v_gene: TRBV30
j_gene: TRBJ1-1

CDR3aa: CASSYFGGQPQHF
CDR3nt: TGTGCCAGCAGTTACTTCGGGGGTCAGCCCCAGCATTTT
d_gene: .
abundance: once
v_gene: TRBV6-5
j_gene: TRBJ1-5

CDR3aa: CASNIGGWEYGNTEAFF
CDR3nt: TGCGCCAGCAACATAGGCGGGTGGGAGTATGGGAACACTGAAGCTTTCTTT
d_gene: .
abundance: .
v_gene: TRBV5-1
j_gene: TRBJ1-1

CDR3aa: CASSVGSGFGTEAFF
CDR3nt: TGTGCCAGCAGCGTAGGTTCGGGGTTCGGCACTGAAGCTTTCTTT
d_gene: .
abundance: .
v_gene: TRBV9
j_gene: TRBJ1-1

CDR3aa: CASSLAGGNNRDTQYF
CDR3nt: TGTGCCAGCAGTTTAGCGGGAGGTAACAATAGGGATACGCAGTATTTT
d_gene: TRBD2
abundance: .
v_gene: TRBV28
j_gene: TRBJ2-3

CDR3aa: CASSHTGTGEVNEQFF
CDR3nt: TGTGCCAGCAGTCATACCGGGACAGGGGAGGTCAATGAGCAGTTCTTC
d_gene: TRBD1
abundance: .
v_gene: TRBV2
j_gene: TRBJ2-1

CDR3aa: CASSLQLLANEQYF
CDR3nt: TGTGCCAGCAGTTTACAGCTACTAGCCAACGAGCAGTACTTC
d_gene: .
abundance: .
v_gene: TRBV27
j_gene: TRBJ2-7

CDR3aa: CASSALAGDYNEQFF
CDR3nt: TGTGCCAGCAGCGCCCTAGCGGGGGATTACAATGAGCAGTTCTTC
d_gene: TRBD2
abundance: .
v_gene: TRBV27
j_gene: TRBJ2-1

CDR3aa: CASRNVLAGETQYF
CDR3nt: TGCGCCAGCAGGAACGTTTTGGCGGGGGAGACCCAGTACTTC
d_gene: .
abundance: .
v_gene: TRBV5-1
j_gene: TRBJ2-5

CDR3aa: CASSLGTGNPGELFF
CDR3nt: TGTGCCAGCAGTCTCGGGACAGGGAATCCCGGGGAGCTGTTTTTT
d_gene: TRBD1
abundance: .
v_gene: TRBV28
j_gene: TRBJ2-2

CDR3aa: CASSPTGFNQPQHF
CDR3nt: TGTGCCAGCAGTCCCACAGGGTTCAATCAGCCCCAGCATTTT
d_gene: .
abundance: .
v_gene: TRBV27
j_gene: TRBJ1-5

CDR3aa: CASSLSGTNTGELFF
CDR3nt: TGTGCCAGCAGCCTTAGCGGGACCAACACCGGGGAGCTGTTTTTT
d_gene: TRBD2
abundance: .
v_gene: TRBV28
j_gene: TRBJ2-2

CDR3aa: CASSPKTVVNEKLFF
CDR3nt: TGTGCCAGCTCCCCTAAGACAGTAGTTAATGAAAAACTGTTTTTT
d_gene: .
abundance: .
v_gene: TRBV18
j_gene: TRBJ1-4

CDR3aa: CASSGTSGGDYEQYF
CDR3nt: TGTGCCAGCAGCGGGACTAGCGGGGGGGACTACGAGCAGTACTTC
d_gene: TRBD2
abundance: few
v_gene: TRBV6-5
j_gene: TRBJ2-7

CDR3aa: CASSDRTGENTIYF
CDR3nt: TGTGCCAGCAGTGACCGGACAGGGGAAAACACCATATATTTT
d_gene: TRBD1
abundance: .
v_gene: TRBV25-1
j_gene: TRBJ1-3

CDR3aa: CASSVGWGDEQFF
CDR3nt: TGTGCCAGCAGCGTTGGTTGGGGGGATGAGCAGTTCTTC
d_gene: .
abundance: .
v_gene: TRBV9
j_gene: TRBJ2-1

CDR3aa: CASSRPGNGYTF
CDR3nt: TGTGCCAGCAGCCGACCGGGGAATGGCTACACCTTC
d_gene: .
abundance: .
v_gene: TRBV7-9
j_gene: TRBJ1-2